Below, 14 T cell receptor beta chains from the same sample are listed, as sequenced in a study of blood T cell repertoires in COVID-19. Some clones are missing from TCRdb's copy, which holds only in-frame ones; the method was immunoSEQ multiplex PCR. There are 70,000 to 90,000 clones in the sample; 88% occur only once, and approximately 29% lies in the top ten. The sample was peripheral blood. The source is a man aged 50 to 60 with acute or convalescent COVID-19.

The genes are TRBV11-2 and TRBJ1-1, with TRBD1 matching 8 bases. Germline trimming cut 5 bases from V and 1 base from J; bases unmatched to any gene: 3. The CDR3 totals 14 residues. Germline values: CDR1 SGHAT, CDR2 FQNNGV. CDR3 sequence reads: CASSRGQGNTEAFF. CDR3 bases: TGTGCCAGCAGCCGCGGACAGGGGAACACTGAAGCTTTCTTT.

This chain connects TRBV6-1 to TRBJ2-7, with TRBD1 as a possible D gene (6 bases). This CDR3 spans 15 amino acids. V was clipped by 2 bases and J by 6 bases, with 17 bases between them. Germline V gene lookup returns CDR1 MNHNS and CDR2 SASEGT. This chain's CDR3 is CASSEFLLNRVEQYF. The CDR3, as DNA: TGTGCCAGCAGTGAATTCTTGCTTAACAGGGTCGAGCAGTACTTC.

V is TRBV27 and J is TRBJ1-6, with 7 positions matching TRBD1. V was pared by 3 bases and J by 2 bases, with 4 bases of the junction left unmatched. Germline CDR1 MNHEY, CDR2 SMNVEV (reference sequence). This CDR3 has 16 residues. In DNA, the CDR3 is TGTGCCAGCAGTTTTTCCGGGACAGCCTATAATTCACCCCTCCACTTT. Residues: CASSFSGTAYNSPLHF.

This clone was found a few times. The V and J genes are TRBV10-3 and TRBJ1-6, with 7 bases fitting TRBD1. Germline-derived CDR1 and CDR2 are ENHRY and SYGVKD. After removal of 4 bases from V and 0 bases from J, the junction contained 9 bases not matched to a gene. This CDR3 is 18 amino acids long. CDR3 in DNA: TGTGCCATCAGTGGGACAGGCTTTCCGAGCTCCTATAATTCACCCCTCCACTTT. Protein: CAISGTGFPSSYNSPLHF.

The rearrangement links TRBV5-1 to TRBJ2-1; 8 bases agree with TRBD1. CDR1 is SGHRS, CDR2 YFSETQ, per germline. The V gene end was trimmed by 4 bases and the J gene end by 0 bases; junction bases not matched to a gene: 6. The CDR3 runs to 16 residues. CDR3 residues: CASSDRDRLSYNEQFF. In DNA form, the CDR3 reads TGCGCCAGCAGCGACCGGGACAGGCTCTCCTACAATGAGCAGTTCTTC.

V is TRBV5-1 and J is TRBJ2-7; 12 bases fit TRBD2. The V gene's germline CDR1 is SGHRS and CDR2 YFSETQ. V gave up 0 bases and J gave up 2 bases; unmatched junction bases: 3. The CDR3 sequence is 16 residues long. The CDR3 sequence: CASSLVASGGAYEQYF. CDR3 in DNA: TGCGCCAGCAGCTTGGTGGCTAGCGGGGGGGCCTACGAGCAGTACTTC.

The chain couples TRBV24-1 to TRBJ2-5; 9 bases line up with TRBD1. Looked up from germline, CDR1 is KGHDR and CDR2 is SFDVKD. The CDR3 spans 15 residues. With 3 bases clipped from V and 0 bases from J, the junction kept 1 base outside the gene matches. The CDR3 region is CATSDRDRDQETQYF. CDR3 sequence (DNA): TGTGCCACCAGTGATCGGGACAGGGACCAAGAGACCCAGTACTTC.

Here the CDR3 reads CASRGPGETQYF. The DNA for the CDR3 is TGTGCCAGCCGAGGCCCCGGAGAGACCCAGTACTTC. This chain joins TRBV9 and TRBJ2-5, with unresolved D. Trimming pared 7 bases from V and 4 bases from J, leaving 11 bases between. The CDR3 is 12 residues long. Germline CDR1 SGDLS, CDR2 YYNGEE.

This rearrangement joins TRBV18 to TRBJ2-2; 8 bases map to TRBD1. CDR3 length: 16 residues. Germline lookup yields CDR1 KGHSH and CDR2 LQKENI. V dropped 9 bases and J dropped 3; count of bases not matched to a gene: 12. The CDR3 nucleotides are TGTGCCAGTTGCCCGCGATCAGGGGGCGACACCGGGGAGCTGTTTTTT. Translating gives CASCPRSGGDTGELFF.

The count of this clone is one. The chain employs TRBV7-9 and TRBJ1-4, with D hard to call. Trimming took 2 bases from V and 6 from J, leaving 7 bases between them. Germline V gene sequence: CDR1 SEHNR, CDR2 FQNEAQ (reference sequence). The CDR3 extends over 13 amino acids. This CDR3 is CASSLNSHEKLFF. Written as DNA, the CDR3 is TGTGCCAGCAGCTTAAACAGCCATGAAAAACTGTTTTTT.

V gene TRBV6-5 combines with J gene TRBJ2-7, with TRBD1 identical over 8 bases. The J segment lost 0 bases and the V segment lost 10 bases, leaving 5 bases of the junction unmatched. Looked up from germline, CDR1 is MNHEY and CDR2 is SVGAGI. The CDR3 contains 13 residues. Here the CDR3 reads CATGTGSSYEQYF. CDR3 in DNA: TGTGCCACCGGGACAGGCAGCTCCTACGAGCAGTACTTC.

The chain carries TRBV9 and TRBJ2-1; 11 bases fit TRBD2. Germline V lookup: CDR1 SGDLS, CDR2 YYNGEE. The CDR3 is 18 amino acids. V was pared by 4 bases and J by 4 bases, with 13 bases of the junction left unmatched. CDR3 DNA sequence: TGTGCCAGCAGCCCACGTAGCCCCGGGACTAGCGGATACAATGAGCAGTTCTTC. This gives the protein CASSPRSPGTSGYNEQFF.

The chain joins TRBV7-9 to TRBJ2-1; D is possibly TRBD1 (5 bases). Germline lookup yields CDR1 SEHNR and CDR2 FQNEAQ (reference sequence). The germline V and J ends were trimmed by 1 base and 3 bases, with 10 bases remaining between them. This CDR3 contains 15 residues. The CDR3 DNA reads as TGTGCCAGCAGCTTAGGGGGCAGGCACTACAATGAGCAGTTCTTC. Residues: CASSLGGRHYNEQFF.

The chain combines TRBV30 with TRBJ2-3; no clear D. V was trimmed by 3 bases and J by 0 bases, leaving 13 bases between them. The CDR3 spans 15 residues. CDR1 GTSNPN and CDR2 SVGIG come from the germline V gene (reference sequence). The CDR3 DNA reads as TGTGCCTGGAGCCTACGGGTTTCTAGCACAGATACGCAGTATTTT. Protein: CAWSLRVSSTDTQYF. Full variable domain (remainder filled in from reference TRBV30 and TRBJ2-3): SQTIHQWPATLVQPVGSPLSLECTVEGTSNPNLYWYRQAAGRGLQLLFYSVGIGQISSEVPQNLSASRPQDRQFILSSKKLLLSDSGFYLCAWSLRVSSTDTQYFGPGTRLTVL.